This TCR beta chain came from a study of cytomegalovirus exposure and HLA in healthy donors. Study details: It was reported in a later analysis that the 90 to 150 validation repertoires used the same platform as the approximately 620 first-cohort repertoires.

Using immunoSEQ multiplex PCR, the repertoire was profiled, and TCRdb retains in-frame clones only, with some absent. The sample lists about 350,000 clones, around 90% seen once, with roughly 1.2% in the top ten. Of note for this clone: What it recognizes is unknown.

Findings of the study overall: A list of roughly 180 TCR beta chains associated with cytomegalovirus was given. Most TCRs appeared rarely, but some public TCRs recurred in many donors.

With 1 base removed from V and 4 bases from J, the gap between germline ends came to 7 bases. Germline CDR1 and CDR2: LNHNV and YYDKDF (reference sequence). This CDR3 contains 14 residues. The specimen sequenced was PBMCs. This TCR was sampled from a woman aged 30 to 39 in good health and CMV-seropositive. The chain combines TRBV15 with TRBJ2-2, with a possible D match to TRBD1 (5 bases). The CDR3: CATSRGQSTGELFF. The DNA of the CDR3 is TGTGCCACCAGCAGAGGACAGAGCACCGGGGAGCTGTTTTTT.